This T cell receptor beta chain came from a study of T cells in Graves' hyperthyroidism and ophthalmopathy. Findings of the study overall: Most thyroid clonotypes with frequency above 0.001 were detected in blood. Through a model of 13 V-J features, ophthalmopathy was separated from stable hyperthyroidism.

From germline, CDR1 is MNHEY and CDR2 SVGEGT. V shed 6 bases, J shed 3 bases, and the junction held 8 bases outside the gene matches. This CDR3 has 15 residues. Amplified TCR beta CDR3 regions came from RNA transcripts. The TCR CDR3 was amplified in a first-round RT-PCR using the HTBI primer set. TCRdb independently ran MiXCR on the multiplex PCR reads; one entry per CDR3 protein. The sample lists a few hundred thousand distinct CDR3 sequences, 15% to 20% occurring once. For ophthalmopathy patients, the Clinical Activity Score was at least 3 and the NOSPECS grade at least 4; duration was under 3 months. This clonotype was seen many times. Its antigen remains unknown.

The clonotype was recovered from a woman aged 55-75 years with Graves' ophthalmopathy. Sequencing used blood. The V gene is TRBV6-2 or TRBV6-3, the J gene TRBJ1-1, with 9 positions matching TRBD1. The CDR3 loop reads CASRTGGALDTEAFF. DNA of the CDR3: TGTGCCAGCAGAACAGGGGGCGCGTTAGACACTGAAGCTTTCTTT.